This T cell receptor beta chain stems from a study of cytomegalovirus exposure and HLA in healthy donors. Study-wide results and caveats: Later on, a genetic analysis was performed. It linked a missense variant in DCLRE1C with V- and J-gene trimming of TCR beta.

The germline CDR1 and CDR2 sequences are SGHRS and YFSETQ. This CDR3 has 11 amino acids. Trimming removed 4 bases from V and 5 bases from J, with 4 bases in between. PCR employed 60 Vbeta and 13 Jbeta primers. As handled by the study authors: A later analysis tallied 80 million to 100 million unique TCR beta chains, roughly 11 million of them shared. This table comes from immunoSEQ multiplex PCR, and its TCRdb copy is limited to in-frame clones, with some not included. Clonal size and the V and J genes are those of that table, whereas D and trimming came from the DNA. The repertoire holds 100,000 or so clones, with 10% to 15% as singletons. This clone has a handful of counts. Its antigen is not identified.

The sequencing input was PBMCs. The chain couples TRBV5-1 to TRBJ2-1; D is uncertain. This receptor was identified in a man in his forties or fifties in good health and CMV-seropositive. CDR3 nucleotides: TGCGCCAGCAGCGGAGACAATGAGCAGTTCTTC. It is translated as CASSGDNEQFF.